The 7 T cell receptor beta chains presented below share a single source sample, sequenced in a study of T-cell memory formation after mild COVID-19. Using its own MiXCR run on the 5' RACE reads, TCRdb lists one record per CDR3 protein. The table records 180,000 or so distinct CDR3 sequences, roughly 16% of them present only once. The material sequenced was PBMCs or a T cell subset sorted from them (not recorded which). The receptors were sampled from an adult woman who had mild COVID-19 (a few samples of this study predate the infection). Cell type and time point are not known.

This sequence joins TRBV18 and TRBJ2-7, with 10 bases that match TRBD1. Trimming cost V 3 bases and J 1 base; bases outside gene matches: 3. The CDR3 runs 15 residues. The germline V gene has CDR1 KGHSH and CDR2 LQKENI. Here the CDR3 reads CASSPLGQGSYEQYF. CDR3 bases: TGTGCCAGCTCACCGCTGGGACAGGGGTCCTACGAGCAGTACTTC.

The J gene is TRBJ1-3, the V gene TRBV12-3 or TRBV12-4; D is undetermined. V shed 1 base and J shed 0 bases, with 7 bases lying between them. The CDR3 sequence is 15 residues long. CDR3 DNA: TGTGCCAGCAGTTTAGTGAGTCTCTCTGGAAACACCATATATTTT. It yields the protein CASSLVSLSGNTIYF.

This clonotype turned up a few times. The rearrangement links TRBV20-1 to TRBJ1-1; TRBD1 matches 11 bases. The CDR3 spans 13 residues. The ends lost 6 bases at V and 1 base at J; junction bases unmatched: 1. Germline V gene data show CDR1 as DFQATT and CDR2 as SNEGSKA (reference sequence). DNA of the CDR3: TGCAGTGCGGGGACAGGGGGGAACACTGAAGCTTTCTTT. It encodes CSAGTGGNTEAFF.

The rearrangement links TRBV12-3 or TRBV12-4 to TRBJ1-2; TRBD1 aligns across 7 bases. The CDR3 sequence is 15 residues long. Losses at the gene ends were 5 bases for V and 4 bases for J; bases not matched to a gene: 10. The CDR3 bases are TGTGCCAGCAGTCTTCGGACAGGATTCTCCTATGGCTACACCTTC. This encodes CASSLRTGFSYGYTF.

The gene calls are TRBV3-1 and TRBJ2-1; a weak D match, TRBD2 (7 bases). The CDR3 runs 19 residues. The germline V gene has CDR1 LGHDT and CDR2 YNNKEL (reference sequence). V shed 1 base and J shed 0 bases, with 19 bases lying between them. The CDR3 DNA reads as TGTGCCAGCAGCCAAGGCCTTTCCGTAGGGGGGGCCTCCTACAATGAGCAGTTCTTC. Translating gives CASSQGLSVGGASYNEQFF.

In this sample, this clonotype turned up many times. V and J are TRBV7-6 and TRBJ2-7; weak D call: TRBD2 (5 bases). This CDR3 region has 15 residues. The germline V and J ends were trimmed by 5 bases and 0 bases, with 14 bases remaining between them. CDR1 is SGHVS and CDR2 is FNYEAQ in the germline V gene. CDR3 amino acids: CASSKDTGFSYEQYF. The DNA of the CDR3 is TGTGCCAGCAGCAAGGATACGGGATTCTCCTACGAGCAGTACTTC. Using reference TRBV7-6 and TRBJ2-7 for the parts outside the CDR3, the full variable domain is GAGVSQSPRYKVTKRGQDVALRCDPISGHVSLYWYRQALGQGPEFLTYFNYEAQQDKSGLPNDRFSAERPEGSISTLTIQRTEQRDSAMYRCASSKDTGFSYEQYFGPGTRLTVT.

This clonotype was seen a handful of times. The rearrangement links TRBV29-1 to TRBJ2-3; D remains ambiguous. The CDR3 sequence is 11 residues long. In germline, CDR1 is SQVTM, CDR2 ANQGSEA. V was trimmed by 6 bases and J by 0 bases, leaving 4 bases between them. The DNA of the CDR3 is TGCAGCGTGGGCAGCACAGATACGCAGTATTTT. Protein product: CSVGSTDTQYF.